This TCR beta chain stems from a study of neurological immune-mediated disorders (dated by TCRdb to the late 2010s). Broadly, across the study: Of the roughly 35 multiple sclerosis patients, roughly 30 had relapsing-remitting MS and 3 had secondary progressive MS. Of the approximately 66 subjects in the cohort, about 14 were HAM/TSP patients, around 34 were multiple sclerosis patients, and approximately 20 were healthy controls. Using UMI-based sequencing, the study compared peripheral blood TCR-beta repertoires from patients with HTLV-I-associated myelopathy (HAM/TSP), patients with multiple sclerosis, and healthy controls. The 95 to 120 TCR-beta libraries included longitudinal samples, technical triplicates and paired sorted CD4+ and CD8+ T-cell subsets alongside PBMC samples. Longitudinal HAM/TSP and healthy donors were sampled at 3 time-points each (about 3-45 month intervals). Points the paper makes about the study in general: Across subjects, expanded clones never shared an identical CDR3 amino acid sequence, which suggests that the TCR-beta repertoires in every group were private. The MS cluster was not associated with any clinical or MRI features, and the authors stated that larger cohorts are needed. Phylogenetic analysis grouped repertoires from 18 of 34 MS patients into a cluster of related CDR3 sequences, suggesting a possible repertoire-level signature. TCR clonal expansion was highest in HAM/TSP patients and lowest in MS patients, with MS patients falling below even healthy controls.

Reading the label with the study, this specimen's time point is: longitudinal time-point 2. Libraries from unsorted PBMCs were made from 2 million PBMCs kept in RNAlater at -80 degrees C until RNA extraction. Multiple sclerosis patients were enrolled in a US clinical protocol evaluating disease progression by magnetic resonance imaging. Peripheral blood was subjected to Ficoll-Hypaque density gradient centrifugation to isolate PBMCs, which were then cryopreserved in liquid nitrogen. The CDR3 runs 15 amino acids, cysteine and phenylalanine included. The retained sequence is limited to the CDR3, 45 bases, with the frame set at the first base. As encoded in the germline V gene (reference sequence), CDR1 is DFQATT while CDR2 is SNEGSKA. Clipping removes 3 bases from V and 3 bases from J, with 10 as the unmatched junction base count. cDNA was synthesized by template-switch 5'RACE using a primer carrying a 10-nucleotide random unique molecular identifier by which each TCR transcript was tagged. Over 160 million TCR-beta sequences, covering 15-18 subjects, were produced in each sequencing run. Total RNA was extracted with the RNeasy kit. Using the KAPA Real-time Library Amplification kit, TCR-beta VDJ regions were amplified with primers for the TCR constant region and the 5'RACE anchor. Sample indexes and Illumina adaptors were added in a first PCR, and a second PCR then increased library yield. After Ampure bead purification, the roughly 650 bp TCR product was size-selected on a 2% E-gel SizeSelection system. Library quality was checked on a Bioanalyzer, concentration was measured with Qubit, and libraries were quantified with the Kapa Library Quantification kit before pooling. Libraries were sequenced paired-end 2 x 150 bp on an Illumina HiSeq 2500. To increase sequence diversity, about 23-30% phiX was spiked into each library pool. For the original study's pipeline: The UMI-based MiGEC pipeline processed quality-filtered reads and removed over 80% of raw TCR sequences during error correction. VDJ genes were aligned to IMGT germline references, and each clonotype was defined by a unique CDR3 amino acid sequence together with V-J genes. Clonal expansion, Shannon diversity and CDR3 relatedness (CalcPairwiseDistances, ClusterSamples) were evaluated with VDJtools, and phylogenetic trees were built with CLCbio workbench. Clones with at least 8 unique UMIs were defined as expanded, with this threshold being based on coefficient-of-variation modelling across technical triplicates. Clones were called with MiXCR by TCRdb after fastp trimmed the public reads at Q25, and only in-frame beta chains were retained. CDR3 protein duplicates are merged, each entry listing the most common genes and DNA. The V and J calls shown here were made by TCRdb, not taken from the authors' results. The sample table holds over 75,000 distinct CDR3 sequences, of which 5% to 6% were seen once. The ten top clones hold 6.5% to 9.5% of the sample.

At least ten counts were recorded for this clonotype. The antigen it binds to is not known. Per-base qualities were not stored, and no clone one base away is much larger. Input material: PBMCs. The V gene is TRBV20-1 and the J gene is TRBJ1-1, with 7 bases aligning to TRBD1. The TCR sequence derives from a woman aged 55-70 years with multiple sclerosis. The CDR3 here reads CSARDQQGRYTEAFF. The bases are TGCAGTGCTAGGGACCAACAGGGGAGGTACACTGAAGCTTTCTTT.